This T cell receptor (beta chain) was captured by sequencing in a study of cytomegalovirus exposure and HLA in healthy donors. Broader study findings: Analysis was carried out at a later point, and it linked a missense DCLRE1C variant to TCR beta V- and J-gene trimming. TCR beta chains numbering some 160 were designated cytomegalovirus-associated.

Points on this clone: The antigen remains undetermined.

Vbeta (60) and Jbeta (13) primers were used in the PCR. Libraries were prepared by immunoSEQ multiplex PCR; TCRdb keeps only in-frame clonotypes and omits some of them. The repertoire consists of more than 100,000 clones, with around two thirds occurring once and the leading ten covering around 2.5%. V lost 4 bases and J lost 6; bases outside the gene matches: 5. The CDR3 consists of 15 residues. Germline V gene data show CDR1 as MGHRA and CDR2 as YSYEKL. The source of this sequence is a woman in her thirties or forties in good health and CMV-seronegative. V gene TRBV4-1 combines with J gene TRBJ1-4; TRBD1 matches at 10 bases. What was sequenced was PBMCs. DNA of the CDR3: TGCGCCAGCAGCCCCCCCGGGACAGGGGATGAAAAACTGTTTTTT. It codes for CASSPPGTGDEKLFF.